The sequence of this T cell receptor beta chain was determined in a study of cytomegalovirus exposure and HLA in healthy donors. These donors were members of the approximately 120-subject validation cohort, a group separate from the approximately 640-subject first cohort. Concerning this clone itself: Its antigen is currently unknown.

The CDR3 sequence is 13 residues long. CDR1 is SGHTA and CDR2 is FQGNSA in the germline V gene. J lost 6 bases, V lost 7 bases, and 5 bases had no gene match. Produced via immunoSEQ multiplex PCR; TCRdb's table is partial and in-frame only. The data show around 170,000 clones, 85% seen once. Findings and limits, study-wide: A few chains tied to CMV proved CMV antigen-specific in vitro.

Sequenced input: PBMCs. The J gene is TRBJ2-1, the V gene TRBV7-2, with 8 nucleotides matching TRBD1. The sequence derives from a man aged 18 to 30 in good health and CMV-seropositive. This CDR3 is CASTLTGGNEQFF. CDR3 DNA sequence: TGTGCCAGCACCCTCACAGGGGGCAATGAGCAGTTCTTC.